This T cell receptor beta chain was captured by sequencing in a study of STAT3 mutations in large granular lymphocyte leukemia. Study-wide context: Roughly 42% of treated T-LGLL patients showed hematologic response to immunosuppression. General observations from the study: Some patients had dominant TCR clones larger than their STAT3 mutant burden. In some patients, a small highly pathogenic clone possibly went undetected. After therapy, about 35% of the 18 patients switched clonotypes, all new clones STAT3 wild type. Every T-cell large granular lymphocyte leukemia patient had at least one immunodominant TCR beta clonotype.

Clones were read by immunoSEQ multiplex PCR, and TCRdb kept only the in-frame ones, dropping some. The data show roughly 30,000 clones, approximately 80% seen once. CDR3 size: 11 residues. Germline CDR1 and CDR2: DFQATT and SNEGSKA (reference sequence). Trimming shortened V by 6 bases and J by 7 bases, and 10 bases separated the two germline ends. A remark on this clone: The antigen is unknown.

The sequence was collected from a woman aged 45 to 65 with T-cell large granular lymphocyte leukemia. Some clones in this sample may be carry-over from other donors' samples. The material sequenced was peripheral blood mononuclear cells. The rearrangement joins TRBV20-1 to TRBJ2-1; D not certain. The DNA of the CDR3 is TGCAGTGCAACGGCTCGGAATGAGCAGTTCTTC. Translating it yields CSATARNEQFF.